This T cell receptor beta chain was profiled in a study of vaccination and CD4 T cells after COVID-19 (dated by TCRdb to between 2020 and 2023). At the level of the whole study: SARS-CoV-2 positivity had been established in the convalescent patients by nasal swab PCR, and mild disease was recorded in several of these patients and severe disease in one. Participants got two doses of the Pfizer-BioNTech BNT162b2 vaccine (n=8) or two doses of the Moderna mRNA-1273 vaccine (n=2). Post-vaccine blood samples were taken a median of roughly 72 days after the second vaccine dose, with a range of 14 to 241 days. Post-COVID blood samples from convalescent patients were collected a median of about 100 days after diagnosis, with a range of 35 to 161 days. Six males and four females were included in the convalescent cohort, with two Hispanic individuals, seven Caucasians, two Asians and one multiracial person represented. In around 9 COVID-19 convalescent patients and 4 infection-naive healthy vaccine recipients, researchers compared the spike-specific CD4+ TCR repertoire from before mRNA vaccination with the repertoire from after. As controls, cultures received a CEFX viral epitope pool (the positive control), an HIV-1 Nef peptide pool (the negative control), or no peptide at all. For stimulating the cultures, overlapping spike peptide pools were used, derived from SARS-CoV-2 as well as from the common cold coronaviruses HCoV-NL63, HCoV-OC43 and HCoV-229E.

The method behind the library was PCR. TCR sequencing of DNA from cultured CD4+ T cells used the Oncomine TCR Beta short-read assay at the Johns Hopkins FTIC core. The QIAamp micro DNA kit was used to extract genomic DNA from the cultured CD4+ T cells. Oncomine TCR Beta libraries from cultured CD4+ T cells were pooled with unique dual indexes and sequenced on an Illumina iSeq 100. In the source study's methods: Non-productive sequences were removed, and CDR3s that did not start with C, did not end with F or W, or were shorter than 7 amino acids were discarded. The MANAFEST web application was used to identify antigen-specific clonotypes by comparing peptide-stimulated wells against reference wells and other culture wells. For a clone to be called positive, the clone needed an FDR below 0.05, an odds ratio above 5, and a productive frequency above 0.1% in at least two of three replicate wells. A clonotype was classed as cross-reactive if the clonotype showed significant expansion both in SARS-CoV-2 spike wells and in at least one common cold coronavirus spike condition. Using R version 3.6.1, CDR3 homology was evaluated through Levenshtein distances (stringdist) along with unrooted phylogenetic trees (ape). The raw public data were reprocessed by TCRdb itself: fastp quality trimming at Q25, MiXCR clonotype calling, in-frame beta chains only. Identical CDR3 protein sequences are pooled into one entry, listed with their most common genes and DNA. The V and J calls follow TCRdb's processing rather than the paper's. The sample table holds over 8,500 distinct CDR3 sequences, of which roughly two fifths were seen once. About a fifth of the sample comes from the top ten.

Trimming takes 6 bases off V and 4 bases off J; junction bases not matched to a gene: 3. Reading from cysteine to phenylalanine, the CDR3 counts 14 amino acids. Left in the record is the CDR3 DNA by itself, 42 bases read in frame from the first base. Based on the germline V gene, the CDR1 and CDR2 sequences are SNHLY and FYNNEI. Study-wide conclusions, independent of this receptor: Although the median number of SARS-CoV-2-reactive clonotypes went up from around 19 after infection to 38 after vaccination, the increase was not significant. The study included relatively few convalescent patients and did not analyze early timepoints after natural infection. In convalescent patients, a median around 89% of post-vaccine SARS-CoV-2-reactive clones were detected only after vaccination, suggesting vaccine-specific priming. In convalescent patients, nearly all vaccine-specific clones (304 of 307) were found to be mono-reactive for SARS-CoV-2 spike rather than cross-reactive with common cold coronaviruses.

The treatment or condition label corresponds to: roughly 10-day PBMC culture with coronavirus spike peptide pools or control peptides (ViraFEST assay). The ViraFEST assay, used in the study, expanded antigen-specific T cells with peptide pools and then identified the expanded clonotypes through TCR sequencing. The positive SARS-CoV-2 PCR tests of the convalescent patients were dated from March to December 2020, before the Alpha, Beta and Delta variants emerged in the United States. About 2 million PBMCs per well were cultured in IMDM with 5% human AB serum and roughly 9.3 IU/ml IL-2, plus 10 ug/ml peptide pools. Half of the culture medium was replaced with fresh IL-2-containing medium on days 3 and 7. After roughly nine days of culture, CD4+ T cells were isolated by negative selection using the EasySep CD4+ T cell isolation kit. Ficoll-Paque Plus gradient centrifugation was used to isolate PBMCs from whole blood, and the isolated PBMCs were then either used fresh or cryopreserved at -140C. Culture conditions were generally each tested in triplicate wells.

This clonotype is deemed medium-sized (0.01 to 0.1%). Its binding antigen is unknown. The input lacks base qualities; no much larger clone sits a single base away. The sample was CD4+ T cells from blood, cultured in vitro. The rearrangement joined TRBV2 to TRBJ2-2, and TRBD1 matches 9 of the central bases. The receptor was isolated from a human donor who had recovered from COVID-19. The nucleotides read TGTGCCAGCAGACAGGGGGCGAGCACCGGGGAGCTGTTTTTT. It translates as CASRQGASTGELFF.